This T cell receptor beta chain was sequenced for a study of CD8+ T cells in alopecia areata (dated by TCRdb to 2017 to 2018). Background on the whole study: The treated patients, all with moderate-to-severe alopecia areata, were enrolled in an open-label pilot trial of oral tofacitinib given at 5 to 10 mg twice daily. Tofacitinib was administered for 6 to 18 months, and 6 months of follow-up off drug were then conducted to assess delayed response and recurrence. High-throughput TCRbeta sequencing was used to examine T cell clonal expansion in alopecia areata in both the C3H/HeJ mouse model and human patients. Human TCRbeta sequencing covered scalp tissue and sorted CD4+ and CD8+ peripheral blood T cells from patchy and totalis/universalis alopecia areata patients and healthy controls. Biopsies were taken from tofacitinib-treated patients at baseline and again at 4 and 24 weeks into treatment, and several of those patients also had a later scalp biopsy. Scalp clonality was compared across normal scalp (n=4), patchy alopecia areata scalp (n=8), and alopecia totalis/universalis scalp (n=8). RNA was obtained with the PAXgene miRNA kit for fixed scalp, the miRNeasy kit for PBMCs, and the RNeasy kit for mouse skin. TCRbeta CDR3 regions were amplified by immunoSEQ multiplex PCR using 35 Vbeta forward and 13 Jbeta reverse primers.

Remarks on this clone: It has no known antigen specificity. No base quality values were provided; no much bigger clone lies one nucleotide off.

The method behind the library was the immunoSEQ multiplex PCR assay. RNA was extracted from all samples and reverse transcribed into cDNA as template for TCR sequencing. First-strand cDNA was synthesized using SuperScript III with a 2:1 mix of oligo-dT and random hexamers. A synthetic immune receptor repertoire was used to assess amplification bias, and residual bias was removed computationally. Concerning the study's data processing: Raw reads were preprocessed for error removal, and CDR3 was defined according to IMGT conventions as running from the conserved cysteine to phenylalanine. Clonality was computed by normalizing Shannon entropy by log2 of the number of productive unique TCRs and subtracting the result from 1. CD4 or CD8 identity of scalp clones was inferred by cross-referencing scalp TCRbeta sequences with sorted blood CD4 and CD8 repertoires. Held by TCRdb, this immuneACCESS table contains in-frame sequences only and omits some clones. Under half of the omission traces to an unresolved V gene where checked; the cause of the rest is unknown. V, J and clone size reflect that table, while D and trimming were determined from the DNA. This sample gives over 150,000 clones in total; around 50% of them show up just once. The top ten constitute approximately 14% of the sample.

General findings and caveats noted by the study authors: TCR sequences shared between patients were less clear than in mice, possibly partly because of HLA diversity in the patient population. Compared with normal scalp, lesional scalp had higher clonality and more expanded CD8+ clones, particularly in alopecia totalis/universalis, a pattern that suggests antigenic drive. Resident alphabeta T cells in normal human skin are also sequenced, complicating scalp TCR repertoire analysis, unlike mouse skin dominated by gammadelta T cells.

The time point label, as the study defines it: baseline before oral tofacitinib. From alopecia areata patients, peripheral blood was collected along with lesional scalp punch biopsies. PBMCs were isolated by density centrifugation and stained for CD3, CD4 and CD8, and CD4+ and CD8+ T cells were sorted on a FACSAria. Including cysteine and phenylalanine, the CDR3 has 15 amino acids. Kept here is only the CDR3 DNA, which spans 45 bases and is read in frame from base 1. Based on the germline V gene, the CDR1 and CDR2 sequences are SGHRS and YFSETQ. V lost 3 bases and J lost 5 bases; the stretch between them is 17 bases long.

Sequences were derived from CD4+ T cells sorted from blood, sampled at week 0. The receptor was derived from a human donor with alopecia areata. The sequence links TRBV5-1 to TRBJ1-2, with TRBD1 tentatively as D gene (5 bases match). The CDR3 sequence is CASSSGGRGLYGYTF. The base sequence is TGCGCCAGCAGCTCCGGTGGTAGGGGACTGTATGGCTACACCTTC.